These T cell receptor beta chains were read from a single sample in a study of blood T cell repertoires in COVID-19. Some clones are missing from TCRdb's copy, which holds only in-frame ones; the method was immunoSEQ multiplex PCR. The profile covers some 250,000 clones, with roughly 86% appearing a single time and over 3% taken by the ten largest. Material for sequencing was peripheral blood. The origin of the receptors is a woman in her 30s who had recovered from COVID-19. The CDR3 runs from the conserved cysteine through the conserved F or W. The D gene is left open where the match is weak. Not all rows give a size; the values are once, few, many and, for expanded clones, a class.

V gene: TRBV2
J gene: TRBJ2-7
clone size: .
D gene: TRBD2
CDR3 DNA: TGTGCCAGCAGTGAAATCCTAGCGGGAGACTACGAGCAGTACTTC
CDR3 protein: CASSEILAGDYEQYF

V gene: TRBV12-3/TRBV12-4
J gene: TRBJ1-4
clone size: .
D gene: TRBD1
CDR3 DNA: TGTGCCAGCAGTTTGGGACAGGGGAGAAAACTGTTTTTT
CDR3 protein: CASSLGQGRKLFF

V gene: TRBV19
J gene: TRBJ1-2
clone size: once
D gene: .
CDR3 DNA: TGTGCCAGTAGTATGGGTCACGGAGGGATTGTTTACTATGGCTACACCTTC
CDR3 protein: CASSMGHGGIVYYGYTF

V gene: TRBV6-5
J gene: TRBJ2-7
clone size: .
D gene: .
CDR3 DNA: TGTGCCAGCAGCTCGATAGTGGGCCTCTCCTACGAGCAGTACTTC
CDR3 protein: CASSSIVGLSYEQYF

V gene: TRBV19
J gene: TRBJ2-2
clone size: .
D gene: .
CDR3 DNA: TGTGCCAGTAGTACGCCCAGGGGAGACACCGGGGAGCTGTTTTTT
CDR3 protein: CASSTPRGDTGELFF

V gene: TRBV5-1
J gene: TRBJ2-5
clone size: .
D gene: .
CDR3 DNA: TGCGCCAGCAGCTTGGCGGGTCATGGGGCACAAGAGACCCAGTACTTC
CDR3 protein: CASSLAGHGAQETQYF

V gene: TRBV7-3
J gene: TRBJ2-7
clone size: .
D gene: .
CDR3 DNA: TGTGCCAGCGTAGAGCGCAGATTTTACGAGCAGTACTTC
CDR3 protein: CASVERRFYEQYF

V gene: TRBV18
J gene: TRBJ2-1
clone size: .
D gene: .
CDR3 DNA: TGTGCCAGCTCACCCGCTTCGTTTTCTAGCGCCTCCTACAATGAGCAGTTCTTC
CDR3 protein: CASSPASFSSASYNEQFF

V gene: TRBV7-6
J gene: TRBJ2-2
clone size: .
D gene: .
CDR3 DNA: TGTGCCAGCAGCTATGTACAGGGTACCACCGGGGAGCTGTTTTTT
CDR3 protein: CASSYVQGTTGELFF

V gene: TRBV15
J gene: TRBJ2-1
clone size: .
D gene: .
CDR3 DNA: TGTGCCACCAGCAGAGAGGGGGGGGCTATTGAGCAGTTCTTC
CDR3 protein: CATSREGGAIEQFF

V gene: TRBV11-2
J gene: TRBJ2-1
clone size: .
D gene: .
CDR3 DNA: TGTGCCAGCAGCTTATCCCGGGCCTACAATGAGCAGTTCTTC
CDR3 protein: CASSLSRAYNEQFF

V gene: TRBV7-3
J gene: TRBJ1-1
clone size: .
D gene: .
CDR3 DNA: TGTGCCAGCAGCTCCCTCAGTATTCGGGTGGCTGAAGCTTTCTTT
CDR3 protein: CASSSLSIRVAEAFF

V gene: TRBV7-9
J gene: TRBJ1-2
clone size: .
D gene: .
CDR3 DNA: TGTGCCAGCAGCTCCCCTAACAGAACTTATGGCTACACCTTC
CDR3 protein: CASSSPNRTYGYTF

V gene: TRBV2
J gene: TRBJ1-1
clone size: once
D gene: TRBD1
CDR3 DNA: TGTGCCAGCAGTGGGACAGGGGGGATTTGGAACACTGAAGCTTTCTTT
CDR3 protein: CASSGTGGIWNTEAFF

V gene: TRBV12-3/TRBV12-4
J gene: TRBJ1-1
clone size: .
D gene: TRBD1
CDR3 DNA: TGTGCCAGTTCGACAGGGCACACCACTGAAGCTTTCTTT
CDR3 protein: CASSTGHTTEAFF

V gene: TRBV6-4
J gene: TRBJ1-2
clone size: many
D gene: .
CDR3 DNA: TGTGCCAGCAGTGACTCGATCGGGGGGCAAAACTATGGCTACACCTTC
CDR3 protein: CASSDSIGGQNYGYTF

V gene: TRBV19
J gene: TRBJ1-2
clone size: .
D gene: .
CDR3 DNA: TGTGCCAGTAGAAGCAGGTCTTATGGCTACACCTTC
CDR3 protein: CASRSRSYGYTF

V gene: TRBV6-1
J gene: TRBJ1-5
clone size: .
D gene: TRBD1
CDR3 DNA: TGTGCCAGCAGTGAACTCGGGACAGGGGGGAATCAGCCCCAGCATTTT
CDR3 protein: CASSELGTGGNQPQHF

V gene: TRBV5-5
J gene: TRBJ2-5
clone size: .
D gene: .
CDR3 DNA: TGTGCCAGCAGCTACAGGGTCGATGAGATGGAGACCCAGTACTTC
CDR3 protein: CASSYRVDEMETQYF

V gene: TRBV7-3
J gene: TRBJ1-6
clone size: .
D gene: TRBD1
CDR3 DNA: TGTGCCAGCAGCTTAGCGGGACAGGCGAATTCACCCCTCCACTTT
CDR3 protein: CASSLAGQANSPLHF

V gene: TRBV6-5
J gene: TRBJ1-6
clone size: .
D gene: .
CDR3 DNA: TGTGCCAGCACCGCACAGGGACCCTATAATTCACCCCTCCACTTT
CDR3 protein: CASTAQGPYNSPLHF

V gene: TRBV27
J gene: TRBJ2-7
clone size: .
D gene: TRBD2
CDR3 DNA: TGTGCCAGCAGTAAACCGGGACTAGTCGAAAACGAGCAGTACTTC
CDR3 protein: CASSKPGLVENEQYF

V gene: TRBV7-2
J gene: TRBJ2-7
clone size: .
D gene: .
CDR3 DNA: TGTGCCAGCAGACGGACACAGGCGGCCTACGAGCAGTACTTC
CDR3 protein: CASRRTQAAYEQYF

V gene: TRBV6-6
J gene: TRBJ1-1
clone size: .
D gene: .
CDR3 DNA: TGTGCCAGCAGCCCAGGTGGGACTGAAGCTTTCTTT
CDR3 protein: CASSPGGTEAFF

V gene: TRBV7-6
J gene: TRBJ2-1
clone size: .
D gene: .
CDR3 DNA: TGTGCCAGCAGCTCGGACGGACTCAATGAGCAGTTCTTC
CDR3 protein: CASSSDGLNEQFF

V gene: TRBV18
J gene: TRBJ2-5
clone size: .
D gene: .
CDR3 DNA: TGTGCCAGCTCACCACTGAGACAGCGAGGACCCCAAGAGACCCAGTACTTC
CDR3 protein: CASSPLRQRGPQETQYF

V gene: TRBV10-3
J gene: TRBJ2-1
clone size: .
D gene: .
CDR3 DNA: TGTGCCATCAGTGATCCCCCCAGCAGGGACAATGAGCAGTTCTTC
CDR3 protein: CAISDPPSRDNEQFF

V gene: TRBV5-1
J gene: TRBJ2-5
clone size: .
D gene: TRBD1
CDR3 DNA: TGCGCCAGCAGCTTGGATCCAGGGGGCCAAGAGACCCAGTACTTC
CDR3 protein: CASSLDPGGQETQYF

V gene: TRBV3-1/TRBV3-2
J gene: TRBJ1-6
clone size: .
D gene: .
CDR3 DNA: TGTGCCAGCAGCCAAGAGGCTGCAGGTGATTCACCCCTCCACTTT
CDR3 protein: CASSQEAAGDSPLHF

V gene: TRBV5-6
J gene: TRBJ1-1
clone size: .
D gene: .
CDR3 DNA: TGTGCCAGCAGTCCTATAAACAGGGTGGGGAACACTGAAGCTTTCTTT
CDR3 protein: CASSPINRVGNTEAFF

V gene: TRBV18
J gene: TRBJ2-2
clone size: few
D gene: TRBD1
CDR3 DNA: TGTGCCAGCTCACGGGACAGCCCCACCGGGGAGCTGTTTTTT
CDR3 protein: CASSRDSPTGELFF

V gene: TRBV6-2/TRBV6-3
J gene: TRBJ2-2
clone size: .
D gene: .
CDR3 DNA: TGTGCCAGCAGTTACCTGACAACGGGGGAGCTGTTTTTT
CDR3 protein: CASSYLTTGELFF

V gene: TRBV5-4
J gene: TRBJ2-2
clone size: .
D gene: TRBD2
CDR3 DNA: TGTGCCAGCAGCATAGTAGCGGGGGGCACCGGGGAGCTGTTTTTT
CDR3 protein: CASSIVAGGTGELFF

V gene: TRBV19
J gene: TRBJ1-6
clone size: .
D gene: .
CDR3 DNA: TGTGCCAGTAGTTTAAAGGGGTCCTATAATTCACCCCTCCACTTT
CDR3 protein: CASSLKGSYNSPLHF

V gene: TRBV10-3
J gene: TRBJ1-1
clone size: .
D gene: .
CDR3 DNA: TGTGCCATCAGTGAATTCGACAGCTCCATATTAAACACTGAAGCTTTCTTT
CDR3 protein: CAISEFDSSILNTEAFF

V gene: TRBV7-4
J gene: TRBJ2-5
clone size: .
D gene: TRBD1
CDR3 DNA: TGTGCCAGCAGCCCAAAGATGGACAGGGGGTTTGAAGAGACCCAGTACTTC
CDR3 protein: CASSPKMDRGFEETQYF

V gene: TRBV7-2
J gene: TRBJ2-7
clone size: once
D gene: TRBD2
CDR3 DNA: TGTGCCAGCAGCCCGCGGACTAGCGCGAGCGAGCAGTACTTC
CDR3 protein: CASSPRTSASEQYF

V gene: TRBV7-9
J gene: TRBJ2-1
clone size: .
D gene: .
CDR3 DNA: TGTGCCAGCAGCACCATTGGGGGCGAGGAGTTCTTC
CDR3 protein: CASSTIGGEEFF

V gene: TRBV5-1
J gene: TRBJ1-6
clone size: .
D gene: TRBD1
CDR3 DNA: TGCGCCAGCAGCCCTGGGACAGGGGAGAGCTCCTATAATTCACCCCTCCACTTT
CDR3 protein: CASSPGTGESSYNSPLHF

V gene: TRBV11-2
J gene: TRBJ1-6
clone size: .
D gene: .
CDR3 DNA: TGTGCCAGCAGCTCAGGGGATTCACCCCTCCACTTT
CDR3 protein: CASSSGDSPLHF

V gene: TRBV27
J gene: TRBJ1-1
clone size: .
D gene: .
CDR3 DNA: TGTGCCAGCAGTTTAGGGGGGGTTATGAACACTGAAGCTTTCTTT
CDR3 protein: CASSLGGVMNTEAFF

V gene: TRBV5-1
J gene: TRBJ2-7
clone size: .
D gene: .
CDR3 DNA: TGCGCCAGCAGCTCCGGGACAATGACCTACGAGCAGTACTTC
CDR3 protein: CASSSGTMTYEQYF

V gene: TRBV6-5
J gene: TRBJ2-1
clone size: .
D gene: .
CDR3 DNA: TGTGCCAGCAGTTACGCAGGGCCTAGCTCCTACAATGAGCAGTTCTTC
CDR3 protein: CASSYAGPSSYNEQFF

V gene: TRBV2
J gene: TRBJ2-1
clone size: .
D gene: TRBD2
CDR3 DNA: TGTGCCAGCGGGCGGACTAGTCGTTACAATGAGCAGTTCTTC
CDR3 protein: CASGRTSRYNEQFF